This T cell receptor beta chain was sequenced in a study of memory CD4+ T cells and cytomegalovirus serostatus. TCRdb's copy holds only in-frame clones and misses some; the assay was immunoSEQ multiplex PCR. In the table there are some 95,000 clones, 80% of which are singletons. The sort gate was single viable CD3+CD4+CD8-CD45RO+ cells for memory CD4+ T cells. Serostatus was set by detecting CMV pp150, pp28, p38, p52 IgG. Positive selection with CD4 microbeads enriched total CD4+ T cells. There are 14 residues in the CDR3. V dropped 4 bases and J dropped 6; count of bases not matched to a gene: 8. Germline V lookup: CDR1 SGHKS, CDR2 YYEKEE (reference sequence).

The TCR originated in an adult in good health and CMV-seropositive. The chain couples TRBV5-5 to TRBJ2-7, with TRBD1 matching 9 bases. Sequenced material: memory CD4+ T cells from blood. The CDR3 here is CASSPPGTGIEQYF. The CDR3, as DNA: TGTGCCAGCAGCCCCCCGGGGACAGGGATCGAGCAGTACTTC. The full variable domain, completed using reference TRBV5-5 and TRBJ2-7, is DAGVTQSPTHLIKTRGQQVTLRCSPISGHKSVSWYQQVLGQGPQFIFQYYEKEERGRGNFPDRFSARQFPNYSSELNVNALLLGDSALYLCASSPPGTGIEQYFGPGTRLTVT.